The next 13 T cell receptor beta chains were all read from a single sample in a study of Ad26.COV2.S vaccination and SARS-CoV-2 variants. TCRdb's copy holds only in-frame clones and misses some; the assay was immunoSEQ multiplex PCR. The data show about 350,000 clones, just over 90% seen once. The sample was peripheral blood, taken after recovery from COVID-19. These TCRs come from a human donor who had recovered from COVID-19.

This chain links TRBV7-2 with TRBJ1-1; 12 nucleotides align to TRBD1. V gave up 0 bases and J gave up 6 bases; unmatched junction bases: 5. The CDR3 spans 16 residues. Germline loops: CDR1 SGHTA, CDR2 FQGNSA. CDR3 residues: CASSLARGQGASEAFF. Written as DNA, the CDR3 is TGTGCCAGCAGCTTAGCGCGGGGACAGGGGGCCTCTGAAGCTTTCTTT.

The V gene is TRBV4-3, the J gene TRBJ1-5, with D tentatively TRBD1 (5 bases). Trimming removed 0 bases from V and 3 bases from J, with 15 bases in between. From germline, CDR1 is LGHNA and CDR2 YSLEER. The CDR3 has 17 residues. The CDR3 DNA sequence: TGCGCCAGCAGCCAAGATTTTCCGTCAGGGTTCAATCAGCCCCAGCATTTT. Protein sequence: CASSQDFPSGFNQPQHF.

The V gene is TRBV10-3, the J gene TRBJ2-3; D is uncertain. The V end lost 3 bases, the J end lost 0 bases, and 10 bases lay between the germline ends. The CDR3 runs 15 residues. The V gene's germline CDR1 is ENHRY and CDR2 SYGVKD. The CDR3 nucleotides read TGTGCCATCAGTGAACCTGGGGTTAGCACAGATACGCAGTATTTT. Translating gives CAISEPGVSTDTQYF.

The chain links TRBV3-1 (or the pseudogene TRBV3-2) to TRBJ2-3, with D uncertain. Germline CDR1 LGHDT, CDR2 YNNKEL (reference sequence). This CDR3 spans 14 amino acids. The V end lost 3 bases, the J end lost 4 bases, and 11 bases lay between the germline ends. CDR3 DNA sequence: TGTGCCAGCAGCCATGCCCCAAGCGCAGATACGCAGTATTTT. Amino acid sequence: CASSHAPSADTQYF.

V is TRBV21-1 and J is TRBJ2-2; TRBD2, the table's D call, lacks a check against the DNA. TRBV21-1 is described as a pseudogene. The CDR3 has 13 residues. This CDR3 reads CASTLAGAGELFF. The CDR3 nucleotides read TGTGCCAGCACCCTAGCGGGGGCCGGGGAGCTGTTTTTT.

The chain carries TRBV27 and TRBJ2-5; 8 nucleotides agree with TRBD2. V dropped 2 bases and J dropped 5; count of bases not matched to a gene: 7. There are 15 residues in the CDR3. CDR1 MNHEY and CDR2 SMNVEV come from the germline V gene (reference sequence). The CDR3 here is CASSLSGGPGETQYF. The DNA of the CDR3 is TGTGCCAGCAGTTTAAGCGGGGGTCCCGGGGAGACCCAGTACTTC.

J is TRBJ2-7 and V is TRBV6-5, with D perhaps TRBD2 (7 bases). CDR3 length: 15 amino acids. CDR1 is MNHEY and CDR2 is SVGAGI in the germline V gene. Trimming pared 3 bases from V and 0 bases from J, leaving 12 bases between. The CDR3, as DNA: TGTGCCAGCAGTTATGGGAGGGGGAGCTCCTACGAGCAGTACTTC. It specifies CASSYGRGSSYEQYF.

This clone was found once. In the same sample, other DNA sequences code for this CDR3. The chain has TRBV6-5 and TRBJ1-1, with D possibly being TRBD1 (5 bases). CDR1 and CDR2 (germline): MNHEY, SVGAGI. This CDR3 is 13 amino acids long. V lost 2 bases and J lost 5, with 9 bases in between. The CDR3 DNA reads TGTGCCAGCAGTTACCGGGGGGGTACTGAAGCTTTCTTT. Translation: CASSYRGGTEAFF.

In this sample, this clone turned up many times. The J gene is TRBJ1-1, the V gene TRBV30, with TRBD1 as a possible D gene (6 bases). Germline loops: CDR1 GTSNPN, CDR2 SVGIG (reference sequence). This CDR3 region has 11 residues. Trimming left V 8 bases short and J 1 base short, with 8 bases between. The CDR3 reads CAPGQNTEAFF. DNA for the CDR3: TGTGCCCCGGGACAGAACACTGAAGCTTTCTTT.

This rearrangement joins TRBV7-9 to TRBJ1-4; no definite D call. The germline V gene encodes CDR1 SEHNR and CDR2 FQNEAQ (reference sequence). This CDR3 has 14 amino acids. V dropped 1 base and J dropped 2 bases, with 5 bases sitting between them. CDR3 sequence: CASSLGRTNEKLFF. For the CDR3, the DNA is TGTGCCAGCAGCTTAGGGCGGACTAATGAAAAACTGTTTTTT.

The V gene is TRBV6-6, the J gene TRBJ1-2, with 8 bases aligning to TRBD1. V lost 4 bases to trimming and J lost 7 bases; unmatched junction nucleotides: 2. The CDR3 is made up of 12 amino acids. Germline V gives CDR1 MNHNY, CDR2 SVGAGI (reference sequence). The CDR3 DNA sequence: TGTGCCAGCAGTTCAGGGGGCCTTGGCTACACCTTC. It encodes CASSSGGLGYTF.

The chain links TRBV12-3 or TRBV12-4 to TRBJ1-5, with D unclear. Trimming took off 5 bases at V and 5 bases at J, with 10 bases between the two ends. CDR3 length: 13 amino acids. The CDR3 DNA reads as TGTGCCAGCAGTGGCAGCCGAGATCAGCCCCAGCATTTT. Protein product: CASSGSRDQPQHF.

This chain connects TRBV6-2 or TRBV6-3 to TRBJ1-5; 9 bases map to TRBD1. V was pared by 2 bases and J by 2 bases, with 10 bases of the junction left unmatched. The germline V gene encodes CDR1 MNHEY and CDR2 SVGEGT. CDR3 length: 18 residues. The CDR3 DNA is TGTGCCAGCAGTTACCCAGGACAGGGGAGTTTTGGCAATCAGCCCCAGCATTTT. It codes for CASSYPGQGSFGNQPQHF.